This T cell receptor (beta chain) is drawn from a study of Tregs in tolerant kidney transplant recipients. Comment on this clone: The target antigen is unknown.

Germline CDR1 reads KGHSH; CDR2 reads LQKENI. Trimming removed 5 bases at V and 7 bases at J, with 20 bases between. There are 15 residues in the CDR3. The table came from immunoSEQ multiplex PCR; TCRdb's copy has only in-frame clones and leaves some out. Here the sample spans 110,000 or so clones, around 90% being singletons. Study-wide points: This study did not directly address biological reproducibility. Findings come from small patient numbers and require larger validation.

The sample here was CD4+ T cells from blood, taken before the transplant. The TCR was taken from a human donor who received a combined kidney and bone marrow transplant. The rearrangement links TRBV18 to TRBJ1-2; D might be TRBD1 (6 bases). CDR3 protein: CASSGATGSVRGYTF. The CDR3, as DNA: TGTGCCAGCTCAGGAGCGACAGGCAGCGTTCGTGGCTACACCTTC. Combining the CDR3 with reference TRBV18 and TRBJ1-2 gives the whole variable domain NAGVMQNPRHLVRRRGQEARLRCSPMKGHSHVYWYRQLPEEGLKFMVYLQKENIIDESGMPKERFSAEFPKEGPSILRIQQVVRGDSAAYFCASSGATGSVRGYTFGSGTRLTVV.